This section outlines one T cell receptor (beta chain) sequence together with its context. Which antigen it targets is not known. There are no base qualities to consult, and no much larger clone falls within one base. These data originate in a study of blood T cell repertoires in COVID-19 (dated by TCRdb to the early 2020s). Turning to the overall study: Collaborator samples came from the United States, Italy and Spain and covered acute and convalescent phases of COVID-19. Sample metadata almost always included a de-identified subject ID, COVID-19 status, age in years and sex. The prospective study material was composed of cDNA or gDNA derived from T cells, B-cell-depleted T cells, or PBMCs. Samples came from the ongoing ImmuneRACE study (first 160 participants) plus 1,254 subjects from 6 global collaborators. Where available, HLA class I and class II types were taken from metadata supplied by the sample provider and were not determined by assay-based typing. The repertoires were released in a freely available public database intended as a resource for research on the immune response to SARS-CoV-2. The dataset comprised deeply sampled blood TCRbeta repertoires from subjects exposed to, actively infected with, or recovered from COVID-19.

One collaborating source in Seattle enrolled patients while the patients were actively infected and followed the patients over time throughout the course of disease. Whole blood was collected in K2EDTA tubes by collaborating institutions according to the institutions' own protocols. For TCRbeta analysis, collaborator samples were shipped as frozen whole blood, as isolated PBMCs, or as DNA extracted from either sample type. TCRbeta CDR3 regions were amplified from genomic DNA by means of the immunoSEQ Assay, a bias-controlled multiplex PCR. Concerning the study's data processing: The number of nucleated cells in each sample was estimated from the amplification of reference gene primers within the assay. Sequence reads were collapsed and filtered to measure the absolute abundance of every unique TCRbeta CDR3 rearrangement. For each sample, productive Simpson clonality was calculated by taking the square root of Simpson's diversity index across productive rearrangements. The table was pulled from immuneACCESS by TCRdb, which kept in-frame rearrangements only. Such tables lose some clones; where checked, under half of the loss comes from unresolved V genes, and the rest has no known cause. V and J calls and clone size are those listed in that table; D and trimming were worked out from the DNA. The sample records under 250,000 clones, about 82% of which are singletons. The biggest ten clones account for 5% to 6% of the sample.

The germline V gene gives CDR1 as SGHRS and CDR2 as YFSETQ. The CDR3 spans 15 residues, from the cysteine through the phenylalanine. Only CDR3 DNA is held: 45 bases, read in frame from base 1. V is reduced by 4 bases and J by 0 bases, leaving a spacing of 14 bases between them. Study-wide findings and limitations: How much clinical and demographic metadata was included differed by source and by participant, and the metadata was provided uncurated.

Sequenced sample: peripheral blood. This chain is built from TRBV5-1 and TRBJ2-7; the best D guess is TRBD2, with 6 bases matching. This TCR was sampled from a woman older than 75 with COVID-19, enrolled during active disease. CDR3 loop: CASSTGLQSSYEQYF. The nucleotide sequence is given as TGCGCCAGCAGCACGGGACTGCAGAGCTCCTACGAGCAGTACTTC.